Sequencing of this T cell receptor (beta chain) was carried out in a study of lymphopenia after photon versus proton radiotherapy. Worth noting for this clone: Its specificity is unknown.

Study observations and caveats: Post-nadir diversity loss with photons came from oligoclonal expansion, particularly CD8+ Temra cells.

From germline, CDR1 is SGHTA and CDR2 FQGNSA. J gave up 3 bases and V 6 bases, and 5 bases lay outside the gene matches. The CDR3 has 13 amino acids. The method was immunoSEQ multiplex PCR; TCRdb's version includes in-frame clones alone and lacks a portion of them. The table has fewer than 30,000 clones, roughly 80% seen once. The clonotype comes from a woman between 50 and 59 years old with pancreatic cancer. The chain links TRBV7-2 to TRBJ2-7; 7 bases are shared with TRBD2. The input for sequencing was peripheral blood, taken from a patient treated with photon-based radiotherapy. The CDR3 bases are TGTGCCAGCAGGGGGGGAGGGTACTACGAGCAGTACTTC. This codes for CASRGGGYYEQYF.